Following are 12 T cell receptor beta chains from one sample sequenced in a study of cytomegalovirus exposure and HLA in healthy donors. Primers included in the PCR were 60 Vbeta and 13 Jbeta primers. Method: immunoSEQ multiplex PCR; TCRdb's copy keeps in-frame clones and lacks some. The sample lists approximately 82,000 clones, over 9% occurring once. What was sequenced was PBMCs. All receptors derive from a man aged 55 to 70 in good health and CMV-seropositive.

This clone was detected a few times. The rearrangement joins TRBV6-1 to TRBJ1-5; 10 bases agree with TRBD1. After removal of 6 bases from V and 3 bases from J, the junction contained 5 bases not matched to a gene. In germline, CDR1 is MNHNS, CDR2 SASEGT. The CDR3 contains 15 residues. The CDR3 nucleotides read TGTGCCAGCAGGGGGGACAGGGGAAACAATCAGCCCCAGCATTTT. It codes for CASRGDRGNNQPQHF.

The V call is TRBV2, the J call TRBJ1-3; TRBD1 might be the D (6 bases). Germline loops: CDR1 SNHLY, CDR2 FYNNEI. Trimming left V 4 bases short and J 5 bases short, with 18 bases between. The CDR3 consists of 16 residues. The DNA for the CDR3 is TGTGCCAGCAGTGCCACTTACAGGGCAGGGAGAAACACCATATATTTT. This sequence encodes CASSATYRAGRNTIYF. Full variable domain (remainder filled in from reference TRBV2 and TRBJ1-3): EPEVTQTPSHQVTQMGQEVILRCVPISNHLYFYWYRQILGQKVEFLVSFYNNEISEKSEIFDDQFSVERPDGSNFTLKIRSTKLEDSAMYFCASSATYRAGRNTIYFGEGSWLTVV.

The chain recombines TRBV11-2 with TRBJ1-4; 9 bases match TRBD1. CDR3 size: 15 residues. With V trimmed by 3 bases and J by 11 bases, 10 bases remained unmatched. Germline CDR1 SGHAT, CDR2 FQNNGV. CDR3 nucleotides: TGTGCCAGCAGCTTGAGGGGTGGACAGGGGATGAAACTGTTTTTT. It specifies CASSLRGGQGMKLFF.

This clone was counted between two and nine times. This chain connects TRBV7-8 to TRBJ2-1, with 13 bases aligning to TRBD2. This CDR3 is 19 amino acids long. The germline CDR1 and CDR2 sequences are SGHVS and FQNEAQ. V lost 5 bases to trimming and J lost 7 bases; unmatched junction nucleotides: 17. CDR3 sequence reads: CASSKTTRTSGSLGNEQFF. As DNA, the CDR3 is TGTGCCAGCAGCAAGACAACCCGGACTAGCGGGAGTCTAGGGAATGAGCAGTTCTTC.

Only a few counts were recorded for this clone. The chain is built from TRBV15 and TRBJ1-2; 8 bases align to TRBD1. Per the germline V gene, CDR1 is LNHNV and CDR2 is YYDKDF (reference sequence). The CDR3 covers 14 residues. J lost 8 bases, V lost 0 bases, and 5 bases had no gene match. CDR3 sequence reads: CATSRDRGLGGYTF. The CDR3 DNA reads TGTGCCACCAGCAGAGACAGGGGGCTAGGGGGCTACACCTTC.

The chain joins TRBV6-6 to TRBJ1-5; 7 bases fit TRBD1. The CDR3 loop spans 16 amino acids. Germline lookup yields CDR1 MNHNY and CDR2 SVGAGI (reference sequence). Trimming took 1 base from V and 3 from J; bases not matched to a gene: 6. The CDR3 region is CASSYFIDRVNQPQHF. DNA of the CDR3: TGTGCCAGCAGTTACTTTATCGACAGGGTCAATCAGCCCCAGCATTTT.

A few counts support this clone. The chain employs TRBV28 and TRBJ1-6; D unresolved. The germline V and J ends were trimmed by 6 bases and 0 bases, with 18 bases remaining between them. CDR3 size: 18 residues. Germline CDR1 reads MDHEN; CDR2 reads SYDVKM. The CDR3 spells CASSPGGLLSSYNSPLHF. Here the CDR3 DNA reads TGTGCCAGCAGCCCGGGAGGACTCCTGAGCTCCTATAATTCACCCCTCCACTTT.

The chain uses TRBV15 and TRBJ1-6; no clear D gene. The CDR3 spans 13 residues. Trimming left V 6 bases short and J 8 bases short, with 11 bases between. Per the germline V gene, CDR1 is LNHNV and CDR2 is YYDKDF (reference sequence). The CDR3 loop is CATREAGDSPLHF. The CDR3 region has the DNA TGTGCCACCAGAGAGGCCGGAGATTCACCCCTCCACTTT.

This clone came up a few times. J is TRBJ1-4 and V is TRBV27; TRBD1 is a possible D gene (6 bases). The V end lost 5 bases, the J end lost 2 bases, and 24 bases lay between the germline ends. The CDR3 length is 19 residues. In germline, CDR1 is MNHEY, CDR2 SMNVEV (reference sequence). Written as DNA, the CDR3 is TGTGCCAGCAGTCCCCGAACCGGGACAACTCAGGTTACTAATGAAAAACTGTTTTTT. Its protein product is CASSPRTGTTQVTNEKLFF.

The chain couples TRBV11-2 to TRBJ2-1, with 8 bases aligning to TRBD2. Per germline, CDR1 SGHAT and CDR2 FQNNGV. Losses at the gene ends were 3 bases for V and 6 bases for J; bases not matched to a gene: 4. This CDR3 is built from 14 residues. The CDR3 bases are TGTGCCAGCAGCTTTAACGGGAGGGGCAATGAGCAGTTCTTC. Residues: CASSFNGRGNEQFF.

This clone appeared a few times. V usage is TRBV30 and J usage is TRBJ2-5, with a tentative D call TRBD2 (6 bases). Per the germline V gene, CDR1 is GTSNPN and CDR2 is SVGIG (reference sequence). V was pared by 6 bases and J by 0 bases, with 14 bases between. The CDR3 consists of 14 residues. The CDR3 here is CACPGDLDQETQYF. The CDR3, as DNA: TGTGCCTGCCCGGGAGATTTGGACCAAGAGACCCAGTACTTC. Together with reference TRBV30 and TRBJ2-5, the CDR3 gives the full variable domain: SQTIHQWPATLVQPVGSPLSLECTVEGTSNPNLYWYRQAAGRGLQLLFYSVGIGQISSEVPQNLSASRPQDRQFILSSKKLLLSDSGFYLCACPGDLDQETQYFGPGTRLLVL.

The chain carries TRBV30 and TRBJ1-1; 10 positions match TRBD1. Per the germline V gene, CDR1 is GTSNPN and CDR2 is SVGIG (reference sequence). The CDR3 runs to 14 residues. J gave up 3 bases and V 5 bases, and 6 bases lay outside the gene matches. The CDR3 DNA follows: TGTGCCTGGGGTCGAGGACAGGGGGACACTGAAGCTTTCTTT. Translation gives CAWGRGQGDTEAFF.